This T cell receptor beta chain was identified in a study of T cell responses to AZD1222 COVID-19 vaccine. Looking at the study overall: Pooled together were second doses at about 4 or about 12 weeks. Study results and limitations: Among those given AZD1222, only six or seven were seropositive at baseline. There were mostly white British donors and more females than males, and clonal diversity was possibly underestimated.

The table came from immunoSEQ multiplex PCR; TCRdb's copy has only in-frame clones and leaves some out. The sample shows just under 100,000 clones, nearly 90% of them seen only once. The ends lost 5 bases at V and 6 bases at J; junction bases unmatched: 7. CDR1 GTSNPN and CDR2 SVGIG come from the germline V gene (reference sequence). This CDR3 spans 13 amino acids. About this clone: What it binds is unknown.

J is TRBJ1-5 and V is TRBV30, with 7 bases matching TRBD1. The sequence was collected from an adult in good health. Specimen: peripheral blood, collected on day 0 of AZD1222 vaccination. The CDR3: CAWDAGGRQPQHF. The CDR3 DNA sequence: TGTGCCTGGGACGCAGGGGGTCGTCAGCCCCAGCATTTT.